The 17 T cell receptor beta chains in this list originate from one sample, sequenced in a study of naive and memory T cell subsets. Findings and limits, study-wide: Possibly reflecting memory cells re-expressing CD45RA, a few larger clonotypes occurred in naive repertoires, especially CD8.

These receptors have no identified antigens. Two oligonucleotides, mixed equimolar, formed the beta constant-region primer covering TRBC1 and TRBC2. Nested alpha and beta constant-region primers with the SP2 primer drove four PCR rounds on ligated cDNA. TCRdb re-derived calls from the UMI-ligation and nested PCR reads in MiXCR, one entry per CDR3 protein. The sample includes 90,000 to 120,000 distinct CDR3 sequences, 14% of them seen just once. The sequencing input was naive CD8+ T cells from blood. Source of these receptors: a human donor in good health.

In its sample, this clonotype was seen many times. CDR3 nucleotide sequence: TGTGCCAGCAGTTACCCGGGACTAGCCCAGCAGTTCTTC. It yields the protein CASSYPGLAQQFF. The chain links TRBV6-2 or TRBV6-3 to TRBJ2-1; 9 bases align to TRBD2. CDR1 and CDR2 (germline): MNHEY, SVGEGT. The CDR3 totals 13 residues. Unmatched junction bases numbered 4, after V lost 2 bases and J lost 11 bases.

The chain combines TRBV29-1 with TRBJ1-2, with D unresolved. Looked up from germline, CDR1 is SQVTM and CDR2 is ANQGSEA. Trimming left V 3 bases short and J 2 bases short, with 10 bases between. The length of the CDR3 is 13 residues. For the CDR3, the DNA is TGCAGCGTTGAGAGGGATGGGAACTATGGCTACACCTTC. Translating gives CSVERDGNYGYTF.

This clonotype was observed many times. The J gene is TRBJ1-1, the V gene TRBV12-3 or TRBV12-4; D is perhaps TRBD1 (6 bases). The CDR3 runs 11 residues. V shed 10 bases and J shed 4 bases, with 10 bases lying between them. Here the CDR3 reads CAIGGGTEAFF. For the CDR3, the DNA is TGTGCCATTGGGGGCGGCACTGAAGCTTTCTTT.

This clonotype was picked up a small number of times. In nucleotides, the CDR3 is TGTGCCAGCAGTGAAGGACAAGCGTGGGCTAACTATGGCTACACCTTC. This codes for CASSEGQAWANYGYTF. The chain links TRBV6-1 to TRBJ1-2; D gene uncertain. Trimming left V 1 base short and J 0 bases short, with 12 bases between. This CDR3 is built from 16 residues. The germline V gene has CDR1 MNHNS and CDR2 SASEGT.

This clonotype has a count of ten or more. The CDR3 DNA sequence: TGTGCCAGCAGTGCCGTCCCGGGACTAGCGGGAGGGAGGAGAGAGACCCAGTACTTC. This gives the protein CASSAVPGLAGGRRETQYF. This chain joins TRBV28 and TRBJ2-5, with TRBD2 identical over 16 bases. After removal of 5 bases from V and 4 bases from J, the junction contained 13 bases not matched to a gene. CDR3 length: 19 amino acids. The germline V gene has CDR1 MDHEN and CDR2 SYDVKM.

Only a few counts were recorded for this clonotype. This chain links TRBV12-3 or TRBV12-4 with TRBJ2-3, with D possibly being TRBD1 (5 bases). Trimming pared 0 bases from V and 4 bases from J, leaving 11 bases between. The CDR3 extends over 15 amino acids. CDR3 region: CASSLAPSGSDTQYF. DNA for the CDR3: TGTGCCAGCAGTTTAGCACCCTCAGGGTCAGATACGCAGTATTTT.

This clonotype was seen more than once but under ten times. The chain carries TRBV18 and TRBJ2-3, with D perhaps matching TRBD1 (6 bases). The CDR3 is 15 residues long. V gave up 0 bases and J gave up 2 bases, with 9 bases separating them. The germline gives CDR1 KGHSH, CDR2 LQKENI. CDR3 residues: CASSPPGQNTDTQYF. In nucleotides, the CDR3 is TGTGCCAGCTCACCACCGGGACAAAACACAGATACGCAGTATTTT.

This chain connects TRBV12-3 or TRBV12-4 to TRBJ2-7; TRBD2 aligns across 7 bases. This CDR3 is 13 amino acids long. The trim removed 6 bases at V and 4 bases at J, leaving 6 bases unmatched. CDR3 amino acids: CASRPAGPYEQYF. In DNA form, the CDR3 reads TGTGCCAGCAGACCAGCGGGACCTTACGAGCAGTACTTC.

The rearrangement uses TRBV27 and TRBJ2-3; D gene uncertain. Trimming took 3 bases from V and 0 from J, leaving 10 bases between them. Germline values: CDR1 MNHEY, CDR2 SMNVEV (reference sequence). The CDR3 has 15 residues. The CDR3 DNA follows: TGTGCCAGCAGTTTTTTCGTAGCTAGCACAGATACGCAGTATTTT. Translation gives CASSFFVASTDTQYF.

CDR3 region: CASSAGTTYEQYF. The CDR3 bases are TGTGCCAGCAGCGCCGGGACCACCTACGAGCAGTACTTC. The genes are TRBV7-9 and TRBJ2-7, with D possibly being TRBD1 or TRBD2 (5 bases each). The germline gives CDR1 SEHNR, CDR2 FQNEAQ (reference sequence). Deletions cut 5 bases from V and 2 bases from J, with 10 bases between. The CDR3 covers 13 residues.

This chain joins TRBV6-6 and TRBJ1-1, with unresolved D. Germline CDR1 MNHNY, CDR2 SVGAGI (reference sequence). Trimming pared 2 bases from V and 0 bases from J, leaving 16 bases between. This CDR3 has 17 residues. CDR3 protein: CASSYVRRAGMNTEAFF. CDR3 DNA: TGTGCCAGCAGTTACGTAAGACGGGCCGGCATGAACACTGAAGCTTTCTTT.

The rearrangement uses TRBV12-3 or TRBV12-4 and TRBJ2-1; TRBD1 is a possible D gene (6 bases). The CDR3 extends over 13 amino acids. Trimming took off 8 bases at V and 4 bases at J, with 12 bases between the two ends. The CDR3 is CASGTGIYNEQFF. The CDR3 DNA reads TGTGCCAGCGGAACAGGGATATACAATGAGCAGTTCTTC.

V gene TRBV6-5 combines with J gene TRBJ2-7; 7 bases match TRBD2. The junction had 2 bases not matched to a gene; V was cut back by 6 bases and J by 0 bases. This CDR3 is 13 amino acids long. Per the germline V gene, CDR1 is MNHEY and CDR2 is SVGAGI. The CDR3 protein is CASRERDSYEQYF. The CDR3 DNA follows: TGTGCCAGCAGAGAGCGGGACTCCTACGAGCAGTACTTC.

The sample holds a few counts of this clonotype. The chain carries TRBV7-2 and TRBJ2-3; D might be TRBD1 or TRBD2, each matching 5 bases. CDR1 is SGHTA and CDR2 is FQGNSA in the germline V gene. The CDR3 length is 15 residues. Trimming pared 8 bases from V and 2 bases from J, leaving 17 bases between. CDR3 in DNA: TGTGCCAGCTCAACCGGGACCACAGACACAGATACGCAGTATTTT. This translates into CASSTGTTDTDTQYF.

This clonotype has a handful of counts. V gene TRBV2 combines with J gene TRBJ2-7; D is unclear. CDR1 and CDR2 (germline): SNHLY, FYNNEI. The CDR3 spans 13 residues. Trimming shortened V by 2 bases and J by 1 base, and 6 bases separated the two germline ends. CDR3 nucleotides: TGTGCCAGCAGTGAACAGCAGTCCTACGAGCAGTACTTC. Amino acids: CASSEQQSYEQYF.

The chain combines TRBV6-2 or TRBV6-3 with TRBJ1-5; D ambiguous. Germline-derived CDR1 and CDR2 are MNHEY and SVGEGT. This CDR3 region has 15 residues. V was clipped by 4 bases and J by 7 bases, with 17 bases between them. The CDR3 protein is CASSSPVRGGQPQHF. The CDR3 region has the DNA TGTGCCAGCAGTTCACCGGTCCGGGGAGGACAGCCCCAGCATTTT.

The chain links TRBV7-9 to TRBJ2-2, with 8 bases lining up with TRBD1. CDR3 size: 13 residues. The germline CDR1 and CDR2 sequences are SEHNR and FQNEAQ (reference sequence). V lost 10 bases, J lost 5 bases, and 6 bases stayed unmatched. CDR3 coding DNA: TGTGCCACCGGACAGGGTGATACCGGGGAGCTGTTTTTT. Translation: CATGQGDTGELFF.